This TCR beta chain was observed in a study of blood T cell repertoires in COVID-19. Per the original data handling: Reference gene primer amplification gave estimated nucleated cell counts. Using immunoSEQ multiplex PCR, the repertoire was profiled, and TCRdb retains in-frame clones only, with some absent. The DNA was the basis for D and trimming; V, J and clone size are from that table. The data show around 200,000 clones, under 85% seen once. This TCR derives from a young woman with COVID-19, enrolled during active disease. Sequencing was performed on peripheral blood.

The CDR3, as DNA: TGTGCCACCAGCCGCGGACAGGGAGCCCACGAGCAGTACTTC. Protein: CATSRGQGAHEQYF. The rearrangement uses TRBV15 and TRBJ2-7; 8 positions agree with TRBD1. J was trimmed by 5 bases and V by 5 bases; bases with no gene match: 8. The CDR3 is 14 residues long. Germline loops: CDR1 LNHNV, CDR2 YYDKDF (reference sequence).